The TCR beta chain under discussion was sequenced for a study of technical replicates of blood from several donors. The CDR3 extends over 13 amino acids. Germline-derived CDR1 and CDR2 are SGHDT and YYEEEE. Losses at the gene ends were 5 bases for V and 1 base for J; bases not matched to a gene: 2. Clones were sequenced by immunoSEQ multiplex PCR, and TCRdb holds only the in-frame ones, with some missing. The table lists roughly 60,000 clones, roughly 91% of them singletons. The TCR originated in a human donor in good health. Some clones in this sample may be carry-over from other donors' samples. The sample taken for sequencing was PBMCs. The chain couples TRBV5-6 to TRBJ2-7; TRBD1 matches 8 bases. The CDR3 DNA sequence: TGTGCCAGCAGTTACAGGGGGTCCTACGAGCAGTACTTC. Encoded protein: CASSYRGSYEQYF.